In this sample, the clone carrying this T cell receptor (beta chain) turned up a few times. The antigen remains unidentified. TCRdb used MiXCR to reprocess the 5' RACE reads, holding one entry per CDR3 protein. The sample lists 620,000 or so distinct CDR3 sequences, about 15% occurring once. This sample is drawn from a study of T cells after yellow fever vaccination. Study-wide results and caveats: Post-booster repertoires contained most primary-vaccination clones again (approximately 97% CD4, approximately 86% CD8).

V shed 3 bases, J shed 7 bases, and the junction held 5 bases outside the gene matches. CDR1 SGHTS and CDR2 YDEGEE come from the germline V gene. This CDR3 comprises 14 residues. Sequenced material: PBMCs, taken 5 to 6 days after the first yellow fever vaccination. The rearrangement links TRBV5-8 to TRBJ2-3, with 10 nucleotides matching TRBD1. This sequence was found in a man aged 18 to 30 who received the YFV17D yellow fever vaccine. The CDR3 DNA follows: TGTGCCAGCAGCTCGGGACAGGGGAGGAATACGCAGTATTTT. Protein product: CASSSGQGRNTQYF.